A single sample is the source of the 26 T cell receptor gamma chains below, sequenced in a study of gamma delta lymphoproliferative disorders and STAT genes. The receptor sequences were amplified from genomic DNA of peripheral blood mononuclear cells. TCRdb fed the multiplex PCR reads into CATT to redo clone calling. The sample carries a few thousand gamma-chain clones, approximately 9.7% recorded once. The sequencing sample was made of blood. Receptors originate from a human donor with gamma-delta T-cell large granular lymphocyte leukemia.

By frequency in the sample, this clone is medium-sized. The J gene is TRGJ1 or TRGJ2, the V gene TRGV11. Germline matching of the DNA provided the J gene here, since TCRdb leaves it blank. TRGV11 falls under the ORF class, with uncertain function. After removal of 2 bases from V and 3 bases from J, the junction contained 7 bases not matched to a gene. The CDR3 is made up of 15 amino acids. The CDR3 DNA is TGTGCCTGCTGGATTAGGCTCGGGAGTTATTATAAGAAACTCTTT. Translating gives CACWIRLGSYYKKLF.

By share, this clone counts as medium-sized (0.01 to 0.1%). This chain uses TRGV3 with TRGJ1 or TRGJ2. TCRdb supplies no J gene; here it was assigned by aligning the nucleotide sequence to germline. The germline gives CDR1 VTNTFY, CDR2 YDVSTARD (reference sequence). V shed 3 bases and J 10 bases; nucleotides not matched to a gene: 3. CDR3 length: 10 residues. CDR3: CATWDLKKLF. The DNA for the CDR3 is TGTGCCACCTGGGACTTAAAGAAACTCTTT.

By frequency in the sample, this clone is medium-sized (0.01 to 0.1%). The V call is TRGV3, the J call TRGJ1 or TRGJ2. TCRdb leaves out the J gene; it was filled in here by matching the DNA to germline. CDR1 and CDR2 (germline): VTNTFY, YDVSTARD (reference sequence). Trimming cost V 2 bases and J 7 bases; bases outside gene matches: 2. There are 11 residues in the CDR3. CDR3 bases: TGTGCCACCTGGGACAAATATAAGAAACTCTTT. Protein: CATWDKYKKLF.

This clone has just a few counts. This sequence joins TRGV2 and TRGJ1 or TRGJ2. The J gene was missing in TCRdb and was found by matching the end of the DNA to germline. Losses at the gene ends were 0 bases for V and 5 bases for J; bases not matched to a gene: 13. This CDR3 has 16 residues. Germline V CDR1 and CDR2: EGSNGY, YDSYNSKV. CDR3 DNA: TGTGCCACCTGGGACGGGCCGGGCTATAAGGATTATAAGAAACTCTTT. The encoded protein is CATWDGPGYKDYKKLF.

This chain links TRGV2 with TRGJ1 or TRGJ2. Assignment of the J gene here rests on matching the DNA to germline, because TCRdb gives none. Germline CDR1 and CDR2: EGSNGY and YDSYNSKV. V lost 5 bases, J lost 3 bases, and 31 bases stayed unmatched. There are 21 residues in the CDR3. This CDR3 is CATWVELGPHVLGRPYYKKLF. The CDR3 DNA sequence: TGTGCCACCTGGGTCGAATTGGGCCCTCATGTACTTGGTAGGCCTTATTATAAGAAACTCTTT.

In its sample, this clone is medium-sized. The gene calls are TRGV2 and TRGJ1 or TRGJ2. No J gene is reported in TCRdb; it was inferred here by comparing the DNA with germline. The CDR3 covers 13 residues. CDR1 EGSNGY and CDR2 YDSYNSKV come from the germline V gene. The J segment lost 10 bases and the V segment lost 0 bases, leaving 9 bases of the junction unmatched. The CDR3 bases are TGTGCCACCTGGGACGGGCCTGTGAGGAAGAAACTCTTT. This codes for CATWDGPVRKKLF.

Comments on this clone: This specimen includes other DNA sequences encoding the same CDR3. This chain connects TRGV8 to TRGJ1 or TRGJ2. No J gene is reported in TCRdb; it was inferred here by comparing the DNA with germline. Germline CDR1 and CDR2: VENAVY and YDSYNSRV. The CDR3 loop spans 12 amino acids. Unmatched junction bases numbered 2, after V lost 6 bases and J lost 0 bases. The CDR3 region is CATWSNYYKKLF. The CDR3 region has the DNA TGTGCCACCTGGTCGAATTATTATAAGAAACTCTTT.

This clone is categorized as medium-sized. V usage is TRGV4 and J usage is TRGJ1 or TRGJ2. The J gene was not available in TCRdb and was assigned here by matching the DNA to germline segments. Germline V gene sequence: CDR1 EGSTGY, CDR2 YDSYTSSV. V shed 0 bases, J shed 5 bases, and the junction held 10 bases outside the gene matches. CDR3 length: 15 residues. The CDR3 here is CATWDGPGGDYKKLF. As DNA, the CDR3 is TGTGCCACCTGGGATGGGCCCGGGGGAGATTATAAGAAACTCTTT.

This clone was found a few times. At residue 7, the DNA translation does not agree with TCRdb's protein; the protein displayed here is the one encoded by the DNA. The rearrangement joins TRGV11 to TRGJP1. No J segment appears in TCRdb, so it was assigned here by matching the sequence to germline. Being an ORF, TRGV11 has a function that is uncertain. This CDR3 has 13 residues. V gave up 4 bases and J gave up 8 bases; unmatched junction bases: 4. The chain's CDR3 is CACWISHGWFKIF. The CDR3 DNA reads as TGTGCCTGCTGGATTAGCCACGGTTGGTTCAAGATATTT.

This chain connects TRGV3 to TRGJ1 or TRGJ2. The J gene was not available in TCRdb and was assigned here by matching the DNA to germline segments. V lost 6 bases to trimming and J lost 6 bases; unmatched junction nucleotides: 5. Germline CDR1 VTNTFY, CDR2 YDVSTARD (reference sequence). The CDR3 contains 11 residues. CDR3 sequence (DNA): TGTGCCACCTGGCTTGTTTATAAGAAACTCTTT. It translates to CATWLVYKKLF.

This clone has only a few counts. The CDR3 DNA sequence: TGTGCCACCTGGCAACGTTATTATAAGAAACTCTTT. Amino acid sequence: CATWQRYYKKLF. The chain employs TRGV4 and TRGJ1 or TRGJ2. No J gene was available from TCRdb, and it was assigned here by a germline match of the DNA. The CDR3 totals 12 residues. CDR1 is EGSTGY and CDR2 is YDSYTSSV in the germline V gene. V was pared by 6 bases and J by 3 bases, with 5 bases of the junction left unmatched.

This clone was counted between two and nine times. CDR3 coding DNA: TGTGCCACCTGGGATGGGCTCCCATGTAAGAAACTCTTT. Translating gives CATWDGLPCKKLF. The V call is TRGV4, the J call TRGJ1 or TRGJ2. Since TCRdb gives no J gene, matching the DNA to germline was used here to assign it. From germline, CDR1 is EGSTGY and CDR2 YDSYTSSV. The J segment lost 9 bases and the V segment lost 0 bases, leaving 8 bases of the junction unmatched. The CDR3 length is 13 residues.

By sample share, this clone is medium-sized. The chain carries TRGV4 and TRGJ1 or TRGJ2. TCRdb gives no J gene; it was assigned here by matching the DNA to germline. The junction had 5 bases not matched to a gene; V was cut back by 0 bases and J by 3 bases. Germline CDR1 and CDR2: EGSTGY and YDSYTSSV. This CDR3 has 14 residues. CDR3 in DNA: TGTGCCACCTGGGATGGGCCCTTTTATTATAAGAAACTCTTT. It specifies CATWDGPFYYKKLF.

This clone is labeled medium-sized. The DNA is omitted, as the CDR3 cannot be located on it reliably, and the CDR3 follows TCRdb's listing. TRGV11 is the V gene, and the J gene was not called. TRGV11 is an open reading frame, and its role is uncertain. The CDR3 is 16 amino acids in total, end residues counted. Here the CDR3 reads CTTVPAGPQPYYKKLF.

The rearrangement links TRGV8 to TRGJ1 or TRGJ2. No J gene was available from TCRdb, and it was assigned here by a germline match of the DNA. This CDR3 region has 10 residues. The junction had 6 bases not matched to a gene; V was cut back by 5 bases and J by 11 bases. Germline assignment: CDR1 VENAVY and CDR2 YDSYNSRV. CDR3 bases: TGTGCCACCTGGGGACCGGAGAAACTCTTT. Translation gives CATWGPEKLF.

The J gene is TRGJ1 or TRGJ2, the V gene TRGV9. No J segment appears in TCRdb, so it was assigned here by matching the sequence to germline. V shed 2 bases and J 3 bases; nucleotides not matched to a gene: 4. The CDR3 sequence is 13 residues long. In germline, CDR1 is GITISATS, CDR2 ISYDGTV (reference sequence). CDR3 sequence (DNA): TGTGCCTTGTGGGAGGATTCTTATTATAAGAAACTCTTT. Translated, it gives CALWEDSYYKKLF.

Judged by abundance, this clone is medium-sized. The genes are TRGV2 and TRGJP1. Matching the DNA to germline supplied the J gene, which TCRdb does not give. V trimming: 1 base; J trimming: 4 bases; junction bases outside the gene matches: 3. The CDR3 consists of 14 residues. From germline, CDR1 is EGSNGY and CDR2 YDSYNSKV. In DNA form, the CDR3 reads TGTGCCACCTGGGACGGTCTCACTGGTTGGTTCAAGATATTT. Its translation is CATWDGLTGWFKIF.

This clone was picked up a small number of times. A far larger clone is a single base away, which makes a read error likely. The sample has other DNA sequences that encode this CDR3 too. The chain has TRGV9 and TRGJP. The J gene comes from matching the DNA to germline here; TCRdb lacks it. J lost 7 bases, V lost 2 bases, and 2 bases had no gene match. From germline, CDR1 is GITISATS and CDR2 ISYDGTV (reference sequence). The CDR3 has 15 amino acids. This CDR3 reads CALWEEELGKKIKVF. The CDR3 DNA is TGTGCCTTGTGGGAGGAGGAGTTGGGCAAAAAAATCAAGGTATTT.

DNA for the CDR3: TGTGCCACCTGGGGGGCTAAGAAACTCTTT. Translation: CATWGAKKLF. The chain carries TRGV2 and TRGJ1 or TRGJ2. Here the J gene came from matching the DNA to germline, since TCRdb omits it. The CDR3 totals 10 residues. The ends lost 5 bases at V and 9 bases at J; junction bases unmatched: 4. The V gene's germline CDR1 is EGSNGY and CDR2 YDSYNSKV.

The chain joins TRGV5 to TRGJ1 or TRGJ2. The J gene was not available in TCRdb and was assigned here by matching the DNA to germline segments. V gave up 4 bases and J gave up 12 bases; unmatched junction bases: 9. The CDR3 length is 11 residues. The V gene's germline CDR1 is VINAFY and CDR2 YDVSNSKD. Here the CDR3 DNA reads TGTGCCACCTGGGATGAAGCACGGAAACTCTTT. Encoded protein: CATWDEARKLF.

Relative to its sample, this clone is medium-sized. The V call is TRGV8, the J call TRGJ1 or TRGJ2. The J gene is absent in TCRdb and was assigned here via DNA matching to germline. Trimming cost V 1 base and J 9 bases; bases outside gene matches: 9. Germline V gene lookup returns CDR1 VENAVY and CDR2 YDSYNSRV. The CDR3 covers 13 residues. The CDR3 nucleotides read TGTGCCACCTGGGATAGACTGTTAGTTAAGAAACTCTTT. Translating it yields CATWDRLLVKKLF.

The chain joins TRGV2 to TRGJ1 or TRGJ2. TCRdb supplies no J gene; here it was assigned by aligning the nucleotide sequence to germline. Germline V gene lookup returns CDR1 EGSNGY and CDR2 YDSYNSKV. V shed 0 bases, J shed 6 bases, and the junction held 8 bases outside the gene matches. The CDR3 contains 14 residues. CDR3 nucleotide sequence: TGTGCCACCTGGGACGGGCTTGTCCCTTATAAGAAACTCTTT. It is translated as CATWDGLVPYKKLF.

This chain joins TRGV8 and TRGJ1 or TRGJ2. Germline matching of the DNA provided the J gene here, since TCRdb leaves it blank. V gave up 4 bases and J gave up 9 bases; unmatched junction bases: 3. This CDR3 comprises 10 residues. Germline V lookup: CDR1 VENAVY, CDR2 YDSYNSRV. Here the CDR3 reads CATWEPKKLF. CDR3 nucleotides: TGTGCCACCTGGGAACCTAAGAAACTCTTT.

This clone is labeled medium-sized. The V call is TRGV4, the J call TRGJ1 or TRGJ2. Here the J gene was assigned by germline matching of the DNA, as TCRdb has none. The CDR3 has 13 residues. V dropped 1 base and J dropped 5; count of bases not matched to a gene: 5. Germline V gene lookup returns CDR1 EGSTGY and CDR2 YDSYTSSV. The CDR3 sequence: CATWDGCHYKKLF. The DNA for the CDR3 is TGTGCCACCTGGGATGGTTGTCATTATAAGAAACTCTTT.

Remarks on this clone: This clone may be a read error of a much larger clone one base away. The J gene is uncalled and the V gene is TRGV2. This CDR3 region has 10 residues. Germline V gene sequence: CDR1 EGSNGY, CDR2 YDSYNSKV. CDR3 residues: CATRDGLSLF. The DNA for the CDR3 is TGTGCCACCCGGGACGGGCTGAGTCTCTTT.

The chain uses TRGV9 and TRGJ1 or TRGJ2. The J gene comes from matching the DNA to germline here; TCRdb lacks it. Germline loops: CDR1 GITISATS, CDR2 ISYDGTV (reference sequence). The CDR3 is 14 amino acids. V shed 0 bases, J shed 4 bases, and the junction held 6 bases outside the gene matches. The CDR3 nucleotides read TGTGCCTTGTGGGAGGTGCAGTGGTATTATAAGAAACTCTTT. The encoded protein is CALWEVQWYYKKLF.